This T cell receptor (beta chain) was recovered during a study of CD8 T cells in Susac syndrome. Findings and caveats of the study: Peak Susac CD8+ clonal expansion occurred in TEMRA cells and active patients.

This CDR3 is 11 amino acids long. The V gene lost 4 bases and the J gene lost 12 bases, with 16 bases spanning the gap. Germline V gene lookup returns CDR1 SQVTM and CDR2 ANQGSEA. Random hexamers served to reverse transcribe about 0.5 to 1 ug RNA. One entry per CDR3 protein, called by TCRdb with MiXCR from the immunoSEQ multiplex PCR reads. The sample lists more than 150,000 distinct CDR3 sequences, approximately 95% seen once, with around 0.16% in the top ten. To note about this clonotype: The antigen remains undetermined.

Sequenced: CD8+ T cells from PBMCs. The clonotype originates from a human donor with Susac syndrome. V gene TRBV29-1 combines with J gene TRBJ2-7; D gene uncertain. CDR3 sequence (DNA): TGCAGCGTTGGGGGATCCGGGCCGTCGTACTTC. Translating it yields CSVGGSGPSYF.